Below are 3 T cell receptor beta chains sequenced from a single sample in a study of tumor and adjacent non-tumor tissue in lung cancer. Three rounds of nested PCR, following a modified ARM-PCR protocol, produced the TCRbeta library. TCRdb processed the multiplex PCR reads anew with MiXCR; each CDR3 protein has one entry. The data show under 100,000 distinct CDR3 sequences, around 59% seen once. The template was RNA from unsorted bulk tissue. Sequencing was done on a sample of lung tumor tissue. These TCRs come from a man aged 65-85 years with non-small cell lung cancer.

Ten or more counts support this clonotype. V and J are TRBV5-4 and TRBJ2-4, with D possibly TRBD2 on 5 matching bases. The CDR3 is made up of 15 amino acids. V lost 0 bases and J 6 bases, leaving 13 bases between the germline ends. Germline V CDR1 and CDR2: SGHNT, YYREEE (reference sequence). The CDR3 DNA follows: TGTGCCAGCAGCTTGGCGTCTAGCAGGTCAAACATTCAGTACTTC. It specifies CASSLASSRSNIQYF. The whole variable domain, filled in from reference TRBV5-4 and TRBJ2-4, reads ETGVTQSPTHLIKTRGQQVTLRCSSQSGHNTVSWYQQALGQGPQFIFQYYREEENGRGNFPPRFSGLQFPNYSSELNVNALELDDSALYLCASSLASSRSNIQYFGAGTRLSVL.

The sample holds one count of this clonotype. The CDR3 end shows no conserved phenylalanine or tryptophan, and so a read error is likely. V and J are TRBV5-1 and TRBJ2-5; 9 positions match TRBD1. The CDR3 has 15 residues. In germline, CDR1 is SGHRS, CDR2 YFSETQ. CDR3 region: CVSSPTWTGEETQYY. In nucleotides, the CDR3 is TGCGTCAGCAGCCCCACATGGACAGGGGAGGAGACCCAGTACTAC.

Points on this clonotype: The CDR3 does not end in the conserved phenylalanine or tryptophan, so this is likely a read error. The J gene is TRBJ2-5, the V gene TRBV29-1; D remains ambiguous. Trimming removed 6 bases from V and 8 bases from J, with 16 bases in between. The CDR3 length is 12 residues. Germline V gene sequence: CDR1 SQVTM, CDR2 ANQGSEA. The CDR3 region is CSVAVGSPTQYL. CDR3 sequence (DNA): TGCAGCGTGGCTGTGGGGTCGCCAACCCAGTACCTC.